A selection of T cell receptor beta chains follows, all from one sample in a study of blood T cell repertoires in COVID-19. Measured with immunoSEQ multiplex PCR; TCRdb has only the in-frame clones, and not every one. The top ten hold around 3.5% of the sample, which has roughly 230,000 clones, about 80% seen once. Sequences were obtained from PBMCs or T cells enriched from blood (not recorded which). These TCRs come from a man aged 50-60 years who had recovered from COVID-19. Each CDR3 is given with its conserved first and last residue.

>TRBV5-8|13
CASNRGQVETQYF
>TRBV9|15
CASSVEAQANTEAFF
>TRBV28|14
CASRGGGSRNEQFF
>TRBV5-1|17
CALSLASHKPSTDTQYF
>TRBV2|14
CASVRQGAGNGYTF
>TRBV6-5|14
CASSSSGAFNEQFF
>TRBV19|15
CASSPRRDLYNEQFF
>TRBV2|15
CASSEERGSYNEQFF
>TRBV7-2|13
CASSLGGDYGYTF
>TRBV27|17
CASSRVMASSSNQPQHF
>TRBV5-1|14
CASSLIGEDTEAFF
>TRBV11-3|16
CASSLVAGGYSDEQYF
>TRBV9|16
CASSVGQGGYGETQYF
>TRBV6-1|14
CASSEGPFGNTIYF
>TRBV6-4|18
CASSDSATGTENTGELFF
>TRBV11-1|13
CASGTANTGELFF
>TRBV6-5|14
CASRGSSYNSPLHF
>TRBV29-1|18
CSVSNLRLAGGPVDIQYF
>TRBV5-6|16
CASSFLAVPNTGELFF
>TRBV7-8|13
CASSLVGQGGYTF
>TRBV20-1|8
CSAPGTSF
>TRBV2|15
CASSDHQGGLSEQYF
>TRBV6-6|14
CASRGGLNTGELFF